This is a list of T cell receptor beta chains from one sample in a study of blood T cell repertoires in COVID-19. Assay: immunoSEQ multiplex PCR; the TCRdb copy retains only in-frame clones and omits some. The sample lists under 200,000 clones; 80% to 90% were seen once. The sample consisted of peripheral blood. These receptors were collected from a woman aged 55-70 years with COVID-19, enrolled during active disease. Both conserved end residues are part of each CDR3. Fields, in order: V gene, J gene, CDR3 protein.

v_call: TRBV15
j_call: TRBJ2-7
cdr3_aa: CATSRVASGPYEQYF

v_call: TRBV27
j_call: TRBJ1-2
cdr3_aa: CASSTAGTGDYGYTF

v_call: TRBV6-5
j_call: TRBJ2-1
cdr3_aa: CASSLAGTHNEQFF

v_call: TRBV19
j_call: TRBJ1-3
cdr3_aa: CASSTTVSGNTIYF

v_call: TRBV12-3/TRBV12-4
j_call: TRBJ1-5
cdr3_aa: CASSPGQGQPQHF

v_call: TRBV7-9
j_call: TRBJ1-2
cdr3_aa: CASSLPVPVYGYTF

v_call: TRBV15
j_call: TRBJ2-7
cdr3_aa: CATSRARTGFNEQYF

v_call: TRBV5-4
j_call: TRBJ2-1
cdr3_aa: CASSPRRGGRFNNEQFF

v_call: TRBV2
j_call: TRBJ2-7
cdr3_aa: CASSTGTGYEQYF

v_call: TRBV3-1/TRBV3-2
j_call: TRBJ2-7
cdr3_aa: CASSHVLAGSEQYF

v_call: TRBV24-1
j_call: TRBJ1-5
cdr3_aa: CATSESTGDSNQPQHF

v_call: TRBV9
j_call: TRBJ2-5
cdr3_aa: CASSSPGGETQYF

v_call: TRBV10-2
j_call: TRBJ1-6
cdr3_aa: CASKGTRRASPLHF

v_call: TRBV6-5
j_call: TRBJ2-7
cdr3_aa: CASSYGSGRARYEQYF

v_call: TRBV18
j_call: TRBJ2-7
cdr3_aa: CASSPVDRREQYF

v_call: TRBV11-2
j_call: TRBJ1-6
cdr3_aa: CASSLDTGVNSPLHF

v_call: TRBV24-1
j_call: TRBJ2-1
cdr3_aa: CATSDPIAGGFNEQFF

v_call: TRBV24-1
j_call: TRBJ2-1
cdr3_aa: CATSGAGAVYNEQFF

v_call: TRBV7-9
j_call: TRBJ1-4
cdr3_aa: CASTSGTSEKLFF

v_call: TRBV11-2
j_call: TRBJ2-3
cdr3_aa: CASAGGFRTDTQYF

v_call: TRBV19
j_call: TRBJ2-3
cdr3_aa: CASSIKQGTDTQYF

v_call: TRBV19
j_call: TRBJ1-1
cdr3_aa: CASSILTGIEAFF

v_call: TRBV12-5
j_call: TRBJ2-7
cdr3_aa: CASGLAGLLYEQYF

v_call: TRBV30
j_call: TRBJ1-5
cdr3_aa: CAWSTGTVQPQHF

v_call: TRBV4-3
j_call: TRBJ2-7
cdr3_aa: CASSQVDRRGEQYF

v_call: TRBV4-1
j_call: TRBJ2-2
cdr3_aa: CASSQGLHDGELFF

v_call: TRBV7-3
j_call: TRBJ2-7
cdr3_aa: CASSLAGGGYEQYF

v_call: TRBV10-3
j_call: TRBJ2-1
cdr3_aa: CAIRPSRGGTYNEQFF

v_call: TRBV14
j_call: TRBJ2-7
cdr3_aa: CASSVRLAVSSYEQYF

v_call: TRBV4-2
j_call: TRBJ1-6
cdr3_aa: CASSFSTGRNSPLHF

v_call: TRBV7-9
j_call: TRBJ2-7
cdr3_aa: CASGSYEQYF

v_call: TRBV27
j_call: TRBJ1-1
cdr3_aa: CASSFIPTGTNTEAFF

v_call: TRBV11-3
j_call: TRBJ2-5
cdr3_aa: CASSLRLAGGLETQYF

v_call: TRBV11-3
j_call: TRBJ1-1
cdr3_aa: CASSWDGTGIFQGAFF

v_call: TRBV19
j_call: TRBJ2-7
cdr3_aa: CASSIAGPNDYEQYF

v_call: TRBV12-3/TRBV12-4
j_call: TRBJ2-2
cdr3_aa: CASSLGGVELFF

v_call: TRBV5-4
j_call: TRBJ2-3
cdr3_aa: CASSPSWGTSGSIDTQYF

v_call: TRBV1
j_call: TRBJ2-3
cdr3_aa: CTSSQGMDRDRGDDTQYF

v_call: TRBV30
j_call: TRBJ1-2
cdr3_aa: CAWSGRGLHGYTF

v_call: TRBV29-1
j_call: TRBJ2-2
cdr3_aa: CSVEDLTSGSAGELFF

v_call: TRBV28
j_call: TRBJ2-7
cdr3_aa: CASSLRLPHSYEQYF

v_call: TRBV24-1
j_call: TRBJ2-3
cdr3_aa: CATSDLQTGGKDTQYF